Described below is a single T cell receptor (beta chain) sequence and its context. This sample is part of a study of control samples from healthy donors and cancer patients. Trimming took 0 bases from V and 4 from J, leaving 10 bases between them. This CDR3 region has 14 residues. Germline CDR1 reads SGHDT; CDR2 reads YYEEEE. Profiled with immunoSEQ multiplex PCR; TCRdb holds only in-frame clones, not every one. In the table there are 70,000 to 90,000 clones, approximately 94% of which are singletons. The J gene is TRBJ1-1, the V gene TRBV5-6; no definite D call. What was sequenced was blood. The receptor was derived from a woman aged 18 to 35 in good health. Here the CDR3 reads CASSLVGMGTEAFF. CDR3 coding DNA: TGTGCCAGCAGCTTGGTGGGTATGGGCACTGAAGCTTTCTTT. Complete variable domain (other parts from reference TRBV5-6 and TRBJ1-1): DAGVTQSPTHLIKTRGQQVTLRCSPKSGHDTVSWYQQALGQGPQFIFQYYEEEERQRGNFPDRFSGHQFPNYSSELNVNALLLGDSALYLCASSLVGMGTEAFFGQGTRLTVV.